These T cell receptor beta chains were read from a single sample in a study of blood T cells in healthy people across ages. TCRdb re-called the 5' RACE reads with MiXCR, one entry per CDR3 protein. The table lists more than 1.4 million distinct CDR3 sequences, around 42% of them singletons. Sequencing was done on a sample of blood. The receptor set was obtained from a young woman in good health. CDR3s include the opening cysteine and the closing phenylalanine or tryptophan. The D gene is left open where the match is weak. A clone size is listed for some rows: how often the clone was seen (once, few, many), or a class if it is expanded.

j_call: TRBJ2-5; d_call: TRBD2; v_call: TRBV6-2/TRBV6-3; clone_size: few; cdr3_nt: TGTGCCAGCAGTCCACCCCTAGCGGGAGGGTCCCGGGAGCAGTACTTC; cdr3_aa: CASSPPLAGGSREQYF
j_call: TRBJ2-1; d_call: .; v_call: TRBV3-1; clone_size: .; cdr3_nt: TGTGCCAGCAGCCAAGTCGGGGTGGTTAATGAGCAGTTCTTC; cdr3_aa: CASSQVGVVNEQFF
j_call: TRBJ1-2; d_call: .; v_call: TRBV5-1; clone_size: few; cdr3_nt: TGCGCCAGCAGCTTGATTACGCAGGGTGATAACTATGGCTACACCTTC; cdr3_aa: CASSLITQGDNYGYTF
j_call: TRBJ2-5; d_call: TRBD1; v_call: TRBV6-6; clone_size: .; cdr3_nt: TGTGCCAGCAGGCCAGGGGGCGGTGAGCAGTACTTC; cdr3_aa: CASRPGGGEQYF
j_call: TRBJ1-4; d_call: TRBD1; v_call: TRBV12-3/TRBV12-4; clone_size: .; cdr3_nt: TGTGCCAGCAGTCCCCACCCAGGGGGAGAAAAACTGTTTTTT; cdr3_aa: CASSPHPGGEKLFF
j_call: TRBJ2-5; d_call: .; v_call: TRBV7-9; clone_size: .; cdr3_nt: TGTGCCAGCAGCTTAACGGTAGCGGAGTACCAAGAGACCCAGTACTTC; cdr3_aa: CASSLTVAEYQETQYF
j_call: TRBJ1-1; d_call: .; v_call: TRBV29-1; clone_size: few; cdr3_nt: TGCAGCGTTGAAGGGGGCGCGGGGACTGAAGCTTTCTTT; cdr3_aa: CSVEGGAGTEAFF
j_call: TRBJ2-7; d_call: .; v_call: TRBV12-3/TRBV12-4; clone_size: few; cdr3_nt: TGTGCCAGCAGTTTATATTTGAGGGTCGAGCAGTACTTC; cdr3_aa: CASSLYLRVEQYF
j_call: TRBJ1-1; d_call: .; v_call: TRBV6-5; clone_size: few; cdr3_nt: TGTGCCAGCAGTTACTCGTACGGGACGGTGAACACTGAAGCTTTCTTT; cdr3_aa: CASSYSYGTVNTEAFF
j_call: TRBJ2-7; d_call: .; v_call: TRBV6-1; clone_size: .; cdr3_nt: TGTGCCAGCAGTGAACTCGCGGGATCCTCCTACGAGCAGTACTTC; cdr3_aa: CASSELAGSSYEQYF
j_call: TRBJ2-3; d_call: .; v_call: TRBV15; clone_size: .; cdr3_nt: TGTGCCACCAGCAGAGATAAGGGGGGAGGTACGCAGTATTTT; cdr3_aa: CATSRDKGGGTQYF
j_call: TRBJ2-7; d_call: .; v_call: TRBV12-3/TRBV12-4; clone_size: .; cdr3_nt: TGTGCCAGCAGTTTGTCGACGGGAAAGTACGAGCAGTACTTC; cdr3_aa: CASSLSTGKYEQYF
j_call: TRBJ2-7; d_call: TRBD1; v_call: TRBV7-8; clone_size: few; cdr3_nt: TGTGCCAGCAGCTTAGCGGGGACAGGGGGCGATTCCTACGAGCAGTACTTC; cdr3_aa: CASSLAGTGGDSYEQYF
j_call: TRBJ2-1; d_call: .; v_call: TRBV10-3; clone_size: once; cdr3_nt: TGTACCATCACAATCAGCGACGGTGAGCAGTTCTTC; cdr3_aa: CTITISDGEQFF